This T cell receptor (beta chain) was captured by sequencing in a study of T cell changes during pregnancy in multiple sclerosis. This CDR3 is 17 amino acids long. Germline CDR1 MDHEN, CDR2 SYDVKM. The V and J ends lost 10 bases and 8 bases, in that order; junction bases with no gene match: 19. The protocol was immunoSEQ multiplex PCR, while the TCRdb copy is restricted to in-frame clones and leaves out a portion. The sample holds about 75,000 clones, around 94% seen once. This clonotype was obtained from a female donor with multiple sclerosis, enrolled in a pregnancy study. The chain links TRBV28 to TRBJ2-1; 11 nucleotides line up with TRBD1. The sample was CD4+ T cells from peripheral blood mononuclear cells, taken after pregnancy. CDR3 in DNA: TGTGCCATCCAATCATCTCGGGGGGACAGGGGGTATCATGAGCAGTTCTTC. It encodes CAIQSSRGDRGYHEQFF. Complete variable domain (other parts from reference TRBV28 and TRBJ2-1): DVKVTQSSRYLVKRTGEKVFLECVQDMDHENMFWYRQDPGLGLRLIYFSYDVKMKEKGDIPEGYSVSREKKERFSLILESASTNQTSMYLCAIQSSRGDRGYHEQFFGPGTRLTVL.